This TCR beta chain was sequenced during a study of blood T cell repertoires in COVID-19. Across the study: The study drew acute and convalescent COVID-19 samples from the United States, Italy and Spain. T cells, B-cell-depleted T cells, or PBMCs supplied cDNA or gDNA.

As processed by the authors: Amplification of reference gene primers provided the estimated nucleated cell counts. Measured with immunoSEQ multiplex PCR; TCRdb has only the in-frame clones, and not every one. The V and J calls and clone size are taken from that table; D and trimming were inferred from the DNA. Of 150,000 to 200,000 clones in the sample, 60% to 85% are singletons; the top ten hold roughly a sixth. Germline V gene lookup returns CDR1 KGHSH and CDR2 LQKENI. Trimming pared 6 bases from V and 0 bases from J, leaving 15 bases between. The CDR3 spans 15 residues. The chain couples TRBV18 to TRBJ2-7, with D possibly being TRBD1 (6 bases). Sequencing was performed on peripheral blood. The sequence was collected from a man aged 55 to 69 with active or convalescent COVID-19. DNA of the CDR3: TGTGCCAGCTCTTCCGGACAGTTGAGCTCCTACGAGCAGTACTTC. Protein product: CASSSGQLSSYEQYF.